These 21 T cell receptor beta chains came from one sample sequenced in a study of blood T cell repertoires in COVID-19. Produced via immunoSEQ multiplex PCR; TCRdb's table is partial and in-frame only. The top ten hold roughly 2.3% of the sample, which has 150,000 to 200,000 clones, approximately 91% seen once. The sequencing sample was made of peripheral blood. These receptors all come from a man younger than 35 with acute or convalescent COVID-19.

The chain recombines TRBV5-1 with TRBJ2-2, with D uncertain. Per the germline V gene, CDR1 is SGHRS and CDR2 is YFSETQ. CDR3 length: 13 residues. The ends were cut back, 0 bases at V and 8 bases at J, with 8 bases in the middle. This chain's CDR3 is CASSLAAGGELFF. CDR3 coding DNA: TGCGCCAGCAGCTTGGCCGCCGGGGGGGAGCTGTTTTTT.

This rearrangement joins TRBV4-1 to TRBJ1-1; tentatively, D is TRBD1 (5 bases). Trimming stripped 0 bases from V and 5 bases from J, with 13 bases between. The CDR3 is made up of 15 amino acids. Germline-derived CDR1 and CDR2 are MGHRA and YSYEKL. The CDR3 here is CASSQESVPGTEAFF. Written as DNA, the CDR3 is TGCGCCAGCAGCCAAGAATCCGTCCCAGGGACTGAAGCTTTCTTT.

The V gene is TRBV27, the J gene TRBJ1-1; weak D call: TRBD1 (6 bases). This CDR3 has 15 amino acids. Per germline, CDR1 MNHEY and CDR2 SMNVEV (reference sequence). V was pared by 6 bases and J by 0 bases, with 14 bases between. CDR3 in DNA: TGTGCCAGCAGCGTGACTGGGACACTGAACACTGAAGCTTTCTTT. Translating it yields CASSVTGTLNTEAFF.

The chain uses TRBV12-3 or TRBV12-4 and TRBJ1-3; D might be TRBD1 (5 bases). The V end lost 7 bases, the J end lost 8 bases, and 12 bases lay between the germline ends. CDR3 length equals 12 residues. The CDR3: CASTTWGDTIYF. In DNA form, the CDR3 reads TGTGCCAGCACGACCTGGGGGGACACCATATATTTT.

This clone is a singleton in its sample. J is TRBJ1-4 and V is TRBV9; 9 nucleotides align to TRBD1. This CDR3 comprises 16 residues. With V trimmed by 0 bases and J by 3 bases, 3 bases remained unmatched. The V gene's germline CDR1 is SGDLS and CDR2 YYNGEE. CDR3 in amino acids: CASSVEQGASNEKLFF. For the CDR3, the DNA is TGTGCCAGCAGCGTAGAACAGGGGGCATCTAATGAAAAACTGTTTTTT.

The J gene is TRBJ2-6, the V gene TRBV5-1; D is ambiguous. The CDR3 spans 15 residues. Deletions cut 2 bases from V and 0 bases from J, with 6 bases between. The germline CDR1 and CDR2 sequences are SGHRS and YFSETQ. The CDR3 DNA is TGCGCCAGCAGCTTTACGGTCTCTGGGGCCAACGTCCTGACTTTC. Translation gives CASSFTVSGANVLTF.

The CDR3 loop reads CASSWTGNSYNEQFF. CDR3 coding DNA: TGTGCCAGCAGCTGGACAGGGAACTCCTACAATGAGCAGTTCTTC. This rearrangement joins TRBV7-9 to TRBJ2-1, with 8 nucleotides matching TRBD1. The CDR3 contains 15 residues. The V segment lost 4 bases and the J segment 0 bases; nucleotides outside the gene matches: 2. Germline assignment: CDR1 SEHNR and CDR2 FQNEAQ (reference sequence).

The J gene is TRBJ2-1, the V gene TRBV2, with D perhaps TRBD2 (6 bases). The CDR3 covers 18 residues. Germline CDR1 is SNHLY and CDR2 is FYNNEI. The V gene lost 0 bases and the J gene lost 0 bases, with 15 bases spanning the gap. CDR3 nucleotides: TGTGCCAGCAGTGAAGCGCTTCAATGGCGGGGCTCCTACAATGAGCAGTTCTTC. It translates to CASSEALQWRGSYNEQFF.

The rearrangement links TRBV4-1 to TRBJ2-7; 9 bases map to TRBD2. The trim removed 3 bases at V and 2 bases at J, leaving 11 bases unmatched. From germline, CDR1 is MGHRA and CDR2 YSYEKL. The CDR3 is 17 amino acids. The CDR3 sequence: CASSQLSGGGRAYEQYF. The CDR3 nucleotides are TGCGCCAGCAGCCAGCTCTCCGGGGGCGGGAGGGCCTACGAGCAGTACTTC.

In this sample, this clone turned up a few times. This chain uses TRBV6-6 with TRBJ1-4; 8 bases line up with TRBD1. The CDR3 consists of 16 residues. The germline CDR1 and CDR2 sequences are MNHNY and SVGAGI (reference sequence). V was clipped by 6 bases and J by 3 bases; unmatched bases: 9. The CDR3 DNA sequence: TGTGCCAGCAGCCTGGACAGGGACGTCTCTAATGAAAAACTGTTTTTT. Protein sequence: CASSLDRDVSNEKLFF.

This rearrangement joins TRBV27 to TRBJ2-1; D not resolved. Germline V CDR1 and CDR2: MNHEY, SMNVEV (reference sequence). The CDR3 totals 13 residues. Trimming shortened V by 6 bases and J by 0 bases, and 6 bases separated the two germline ends. CDR3 loop: CASRVSSYNEQFF. The CDR3 DNA sequence: TGTGCCAGCAGGGTTAGCTCCTACAATGAGCAGTTCTTC.

The chain links TRBV24-1 to TRBJ1-4, with 8 nucleotides matching TRBD1. Per germline, CDR1 KGHDR and CDR2 SFDVKD. J was trimmed by 8 bases and V by 3 bases; bases with no gene match: 7. This CDR3 is built from 15 residues. In nucleotides, the CDR3 is TGTGCCACCAGTGATAATAGACAGGGGAGCGAAAAACTGTTTTTT. Amino acids: CATSDNRQGSEKLFF.

This chain uses TRBV2 with TRBJ2-2, with 7 bases aligning to TRBD1. The CDR3 contains 18 residues. Germline V gene lookup returns CDR1 SNHLY and CDR2 FYNNEI. V lost 4 bases, J lost 1 base, and 12 bases stayed unmatched. CDR3 in DNA: TGTGCCAGCAGTGCCCGCGTCGACAGGGTTAAGAACACCGGGGAGCTGTTTTTT. Its translation: CASSARVDRVKNTGELFF.

CDR3 residues: CASSLTLDSNNSPLHF. Here the CDR3 DNA reads TGCGCCAGCAGCCTAACCCTAGACAGTAATAATTCACCCCTCCACTTT. The chain employs TRBV4-1 and TRBJ1-6; TRBD1 might be the D (5 bases). This CDR3 contains 16 residues. The germline V gene encodes CDR1 MGHRA and CDR2 YSYEKL. Deletions cut 4 bases from V and 5 bases from J, with 15 bases between.

V gene TRBV18 combines with J gene TRBJ1-5; 8 bases map to TRBD1. V lost 3 bases, J lost 7 bases, and 8 bases stayed unmatched. In germline, CDR1 is KGHSH, CDR2 LQKENI. CDR3 size: 15 residues. CDR3 amino acids: CASSPARGRGQPQHF. The CDR3 bases are TGTGCCAGCTCACCCGCCAGGGGGCGAGGACAGCCCCAGCATTTT.

J is TRBJ2-3 and V is TRBV2, with D perhaps matching TRBD2 (5 bases). The germline gives CDR1 SNHLY, CDR2 FYNNEI. This CDR3 has 19 residues. Trimming stripped 8 bases from V and 1 base from J, with 28 bases between. The DNA of the CDR3 is TGTGCCAGCCGTCGGAGGATCGTTAAGCCTTATTCTCGCACAGATACGCAGTATTTT. Protein: CASRRRIVKPYSRTDTQYF.

The V and J genes are TRBV11-2 and TRBJ2-3, with 9 positions matching TRBD1. Germline trimming cut 3 bases from V and 2 bases from J; bases unmatched to any gene: 12. Looked up from germline, CDR1 is SGHAT and CDR2 is FQNNGV. This CDR3 comprises 18 residues. The CDR3 coding sequence is TGTGCCAGCAGCTTTCCTCAGAACAGGGGGCCCCTCACAGATACGCAGTATTTT. Translated: CASSFPQNRGPLTDTQYF.

V usage is TRBV3-1 (or the pseudogene TRBV3-2) and J usage is TRBJ2-2, with 10 nucleotides matching TRBD2. J lost 6 bases, V lost 6 bases, and 22 bases had no gene match. The CDR3 contains 20 residues. The germline V gene encodes CDR1 LGHDT and CDR2 YNNKEL (reference sequence). In nucleotides, the CDR3 is TGTGCCAGCAGTCCCCGACCGTTAGCGGGAGGACCCGGCTCAGCCGGGGAGCTGTTTTTT. Residues: CASSPRPLAGGPGSAGELFF.

The chain is built from TRBV5-8 and TRBJ1-2; possible D gene TRBD1, 5 bases. This CDR3 is built from 15 residues. CDR1 and CDR2 from the germline V gene are SGHTS and YDEGEE. Trimming took 0 bases from V and 0 from J, leaving 9 bases between them. In DNA form, the CDR3 reads TGTGCCAGCAGCTTGGGACAGCCCTCTAACTATGGCTACACCTTC. It codes for CASSLGQPSNYGYTF.

This clone was picked up one time. The gene calls are TRBV14 and TRBJ2-7, with 9 nucleotides matching TRBD2. Per germline, CDR1 SGHDN and CDR2 FVKESK. The CDR3 length is 15 residues. V shed 1 base, J shed 5 bases, and the junction held 6 bases outside the gene matches. The CDR3 here is CASSQGGRAFHEQYF. CDR3 coding DNA: TGTGCCAGCAGCCAAGGCGGGAGGGCCTTTCACGAGCAGTACTTC.

The chain is built from TRBV27 and TRBJ1-2, with a tentative D call TRBD1 (5 bases). Germline V gene sequence: CDR1 MNHEY, CDR2 SMNVEV (reference sequence). V was cut by 6 bases and J by 5 bases, with 10 bases left in between. This CDR3 is 12 amino acids long. The CDR3 loop reads CASRGDYYGYTF. The CDR3 nucleotides read TGTGCCAGCAGGGGGGACTATTATGGCTACACCTTC.